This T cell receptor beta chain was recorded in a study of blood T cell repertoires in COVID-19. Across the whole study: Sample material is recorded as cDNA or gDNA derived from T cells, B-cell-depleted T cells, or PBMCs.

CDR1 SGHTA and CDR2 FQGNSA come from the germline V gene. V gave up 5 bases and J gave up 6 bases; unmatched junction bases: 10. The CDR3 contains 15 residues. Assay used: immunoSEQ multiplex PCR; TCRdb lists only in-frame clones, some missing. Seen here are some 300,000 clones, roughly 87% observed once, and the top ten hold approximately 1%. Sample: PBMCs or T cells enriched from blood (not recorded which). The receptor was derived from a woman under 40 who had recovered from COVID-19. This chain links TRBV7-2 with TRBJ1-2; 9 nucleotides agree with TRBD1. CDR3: CASSPAGTGINGYTF. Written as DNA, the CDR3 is TGTGCCAGCAGCCCCGCCGGGACAGGGATTAATGGCTACACCTTC.